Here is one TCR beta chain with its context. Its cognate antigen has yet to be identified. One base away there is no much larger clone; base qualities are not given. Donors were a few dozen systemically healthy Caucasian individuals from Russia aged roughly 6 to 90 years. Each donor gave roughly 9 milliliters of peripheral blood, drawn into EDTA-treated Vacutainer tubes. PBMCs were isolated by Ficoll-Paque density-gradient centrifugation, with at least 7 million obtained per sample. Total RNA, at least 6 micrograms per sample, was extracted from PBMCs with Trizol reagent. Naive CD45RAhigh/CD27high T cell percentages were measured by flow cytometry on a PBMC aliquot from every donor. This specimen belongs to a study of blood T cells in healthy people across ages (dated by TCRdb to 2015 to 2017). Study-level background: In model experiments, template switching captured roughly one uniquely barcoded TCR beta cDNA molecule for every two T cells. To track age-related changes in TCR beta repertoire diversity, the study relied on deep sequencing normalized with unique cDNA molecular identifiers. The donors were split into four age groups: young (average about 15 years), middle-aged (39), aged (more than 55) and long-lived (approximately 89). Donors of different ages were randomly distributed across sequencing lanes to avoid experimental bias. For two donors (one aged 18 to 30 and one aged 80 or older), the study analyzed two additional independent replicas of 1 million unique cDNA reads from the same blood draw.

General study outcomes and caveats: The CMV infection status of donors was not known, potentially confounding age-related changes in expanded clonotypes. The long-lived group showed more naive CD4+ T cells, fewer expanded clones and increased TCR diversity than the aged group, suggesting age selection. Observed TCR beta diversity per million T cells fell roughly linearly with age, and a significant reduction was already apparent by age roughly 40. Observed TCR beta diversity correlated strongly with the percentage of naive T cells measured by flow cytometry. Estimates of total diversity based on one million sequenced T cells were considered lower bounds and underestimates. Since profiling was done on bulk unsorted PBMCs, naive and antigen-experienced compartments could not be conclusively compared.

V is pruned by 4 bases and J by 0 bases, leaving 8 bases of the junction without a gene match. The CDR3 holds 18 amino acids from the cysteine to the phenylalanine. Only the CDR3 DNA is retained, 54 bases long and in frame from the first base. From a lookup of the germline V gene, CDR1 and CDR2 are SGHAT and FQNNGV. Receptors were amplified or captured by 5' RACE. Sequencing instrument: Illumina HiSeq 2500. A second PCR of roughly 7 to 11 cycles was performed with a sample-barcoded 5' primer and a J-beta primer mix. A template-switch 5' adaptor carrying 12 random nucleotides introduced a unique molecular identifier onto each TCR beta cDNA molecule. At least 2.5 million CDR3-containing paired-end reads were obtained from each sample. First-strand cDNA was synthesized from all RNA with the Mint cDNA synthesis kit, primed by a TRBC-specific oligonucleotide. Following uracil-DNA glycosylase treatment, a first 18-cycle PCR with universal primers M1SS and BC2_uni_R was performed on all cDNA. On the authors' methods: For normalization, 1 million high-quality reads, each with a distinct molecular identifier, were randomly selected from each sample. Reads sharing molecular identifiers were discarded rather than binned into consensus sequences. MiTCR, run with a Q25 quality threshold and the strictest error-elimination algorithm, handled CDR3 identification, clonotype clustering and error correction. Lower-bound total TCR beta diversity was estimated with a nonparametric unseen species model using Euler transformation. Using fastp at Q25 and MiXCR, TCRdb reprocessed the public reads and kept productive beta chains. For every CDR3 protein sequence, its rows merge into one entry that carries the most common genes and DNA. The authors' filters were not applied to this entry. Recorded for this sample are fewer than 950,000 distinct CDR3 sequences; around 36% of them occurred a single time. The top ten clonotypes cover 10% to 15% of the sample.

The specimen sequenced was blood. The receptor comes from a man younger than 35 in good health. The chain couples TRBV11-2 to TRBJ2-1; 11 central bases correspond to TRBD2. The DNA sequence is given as TGTGCCAGCAGCTCGGCTAGCGGGGGGCATCGCTCCTACAATGAGCAGTTCTTC. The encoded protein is CASSSASGGHRSYNEQFF.